The source of this TCR beta chain is a study of T cell changes during pregnancy in multiple sclerosis. The table came from immunoSEQ multiplex PCR; TCRdb's copy has only in-frame clones and leaves some out. The sample includes 45,000 to 50,000 clones, 94% of them seen just once. This TCR came from a female donor with multiple sclerosis, enrolled in a pregnancy study. Material: CD8+ T cells from peripheral blood mononuclear cells, obtained in the first trimester of pregnancy.

DNA for the CDR3: TGTGCCAGTAGTACCGGTTACTCCTACAATGAGCAGTTCTTC. Translating it yields CASSTGYSYNEQFF. V usage is TRBV19 and J usage is TRBJ2-1; D is uncertain. Germline loops: CDR1 LNHDA, CDR2 SQIVND (reference sequence). Trimming pared 4 bases from V and 0 bases from J, leaving 7 bases between. The length of the CDR3 is 14 residues.